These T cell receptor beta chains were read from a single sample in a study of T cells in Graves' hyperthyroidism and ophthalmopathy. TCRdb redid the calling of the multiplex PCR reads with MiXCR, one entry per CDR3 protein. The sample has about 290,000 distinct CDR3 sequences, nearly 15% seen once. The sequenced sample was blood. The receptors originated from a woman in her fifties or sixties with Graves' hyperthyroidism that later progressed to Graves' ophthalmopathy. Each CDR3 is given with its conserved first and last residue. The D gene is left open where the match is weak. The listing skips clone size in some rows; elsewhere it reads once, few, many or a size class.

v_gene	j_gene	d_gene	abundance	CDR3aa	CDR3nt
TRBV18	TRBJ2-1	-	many	CASSPPHRSDYNEQFF	TGTGCCAGCTCACCACCCCACAGGTCAGACTACAATGAGCAGTTCTTC
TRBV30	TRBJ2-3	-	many	CAWSVGGSVDTQYF	TGTGCCTGGAGTGTAGGAGGGAGTGTAGATACGCAGTATTTT
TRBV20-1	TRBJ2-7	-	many	CSAKGPTTYEQYF	TGCAGTGCTAAAGGGCCCACCACCTACGAGCAGTACTTC
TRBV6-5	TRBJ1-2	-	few	CASSPRETPFGSYTF	TGTGCCAGCAGTCCAAGGGAGACACCCTTCGGAAGCTACACCTTC
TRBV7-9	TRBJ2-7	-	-	CASSYPGAYEQYF	TGTGCCAGCAGCTATCCAGGGGCCTACGAGCAGTACTTC
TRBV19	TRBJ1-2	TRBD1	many	CASSRDRSTNYGYTF	TGTGCCAGTAGCCGGGACAGATCCACTAACTATGGCTACACCTTC
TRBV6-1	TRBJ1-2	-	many	CASSEVPRGYGYTF	TGTGCCAGCAGTGAAGTTCCAAGGGGCTATGGCTACACCTTC
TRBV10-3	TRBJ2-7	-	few	CAIRGEYLGPGEQYF	TGTGCCATCAGGGGGGAATACCTCGGCCCGGGCGAGCAGTACTTC
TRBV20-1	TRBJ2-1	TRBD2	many	CSATGLAGRNEQFF	TGCAGTGCAACGGGACTAGCGGGGAGAAATGAGCAGTTCTTC
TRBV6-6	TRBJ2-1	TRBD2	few	CASSYGLAIYNEQFF	TGTGCCAGCAGTTACGGACTAGCGATCTACAATGAGCAGTTCTTC
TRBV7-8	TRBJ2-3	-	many	CASSLETVASTDTQYF	TGTGCCAGCAGCTTAGAGACAGTCGCGAGCACAGATACGCAGTATTTT
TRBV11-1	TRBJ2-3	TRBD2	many	CASSLNAGEEDTQYF	TGTGCCAGCAGCTTAAACGCGGGAGAGGAAGATACGCAGTATTTT
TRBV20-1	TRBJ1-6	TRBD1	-	CSALPGQGGTPLHF	TGCAGTGCGCTGCCGGGACAGGGTGGGACACCCCTCCACTTT
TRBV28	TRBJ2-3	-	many	CASKGTDTQYF	TGTGCCAGCAAAGGTACGGATACGCAGTATTTT
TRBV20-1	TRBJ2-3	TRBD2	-	CSASPLGAGGYTDTQYF	TGCAGTGCTAGCCCTCTAGGAGCGGGAGGGTACACAGATACGCAGTATTTT
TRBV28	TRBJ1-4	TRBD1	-	CASSGRGEKLFF	TGTGCCAGCAGTGGCAGGGGGGAAAAACTGTTTTTT
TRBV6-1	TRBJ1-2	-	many	CAATGTDYGYTF	TGTGCCGCGACAGGTACGGACTATGGCTACACCTTC
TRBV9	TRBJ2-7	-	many	CASSVGYGGGYEQYF	TGTGCCAGCAGCGTAGGGTACGGGGGCGGTTACGAGCAGTACTTC
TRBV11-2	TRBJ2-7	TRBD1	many	CASSLLKSTGEPYEQYF	TGTGCCAGCAGCTTACTCAAATCGACAGGGGAGCCCTACGAGCAGTACTTC
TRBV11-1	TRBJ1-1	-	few	CASSSRGGGLKDTEAFF	TGTGCCAGCAGCTCAAGGGGTGGTGGGTTAAAGGACACTGAAGCTTTCTTT
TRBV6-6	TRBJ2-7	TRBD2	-	CASSYQLLALSSYEQYF	TGTGCCAGCAGTTACCAGTTACTAGCGTTAAGCTCCTACGAGCAGTACTTC
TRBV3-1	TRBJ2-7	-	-	CASSRAWGEQYF	TGTGCCAGCAGCCGAGCCTGGGGGGAGCAGTACTTC
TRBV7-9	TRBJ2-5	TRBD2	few	CASSLGAIVLAVQETQYF	TGTGCCAGCAGCTTGGGTGCGATTGTTCTAGCGGTCCAAGAGACCCAGTACTTC
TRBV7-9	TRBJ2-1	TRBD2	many	CASSPGGGDYNEQFF	TGTGCCAGCAGCCCTGGGGGAGGGGACTACAATGAGCAGTTCTTC
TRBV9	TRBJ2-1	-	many	CASSVAGSLNEQFF	TGTGCCAGCAGCGTAGCTGGTAGCCTCAATGAGCAGTTCTTC
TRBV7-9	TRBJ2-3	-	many	CASSFPPTTSTDTQYF	TGTGCCAGCAGCTTCCCCCCGACTACCAGCACAGATACGCAGTATTTT
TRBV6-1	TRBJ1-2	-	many	CASRTDPNYGYTF	TGTGCCAGCAGAACGGACCCTAACTATGGCTACACCTTC
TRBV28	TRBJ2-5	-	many	CASSLMGSGETQYF	TGTGCCAGCAGTTTAATGGGTAGTGGGGAGACCCAGTACTTC
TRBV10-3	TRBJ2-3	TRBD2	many	CAIRRTSGVSTDTQYF	TGTGCCATCAGGAGGACTAGCGGCGTTAGCACAGATACGCAGTATTTT
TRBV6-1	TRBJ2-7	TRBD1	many	CASSRDSAYEQYF	TGTGCCAGCAGTCGGGACAGCGCTTACGAGCAGTACTTC
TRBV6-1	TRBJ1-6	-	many	CASSSVGGHNSPLHF	TGTGCCAGCAGCTCTGTAGGGGGGCACAATTCACCCCTCCACTTT
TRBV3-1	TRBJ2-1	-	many	CASSQDRLGEQFF	TGTGCCAGCAGCCAAGATAGGTTGGGTGAGCAGTTCTTC
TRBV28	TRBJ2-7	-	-	CASSFYNFVDSFDYEQYF	TGTGCCAGCAGTTTCTATAACTTCGTGGACAGTTTTGACTACGAGCAGTACTTC
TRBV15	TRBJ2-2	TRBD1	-	CATSRDIQGATGELFF	TGTGCCACCAGCAGAGATATACAGGGGGCTACCGGGGAGCTGTTTTTT
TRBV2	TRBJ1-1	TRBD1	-	CASREDRVGTEAFF	TGTGCCAGCAGAGAAGACAGGGTTGGCACTGAAGCTTTCTTT
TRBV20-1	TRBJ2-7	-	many	CSASAAGPTYEQYF	TGCAGTGCTAGTGCGGCAGGGCCCACCTACGAGCAGTACTTC
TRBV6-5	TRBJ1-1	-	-	CASSYIGANTEAFF	TGTGCCAGCAGTTATATAGGGGCGAACACTGAAGCTTTCTTT
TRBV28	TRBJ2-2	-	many	CASSLGGRGRYGELFF	TGTGCCAGCAGTTTGGGGGGACGGGGAAGATATGGGGAGCTGTTTTTT
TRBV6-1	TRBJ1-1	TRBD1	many	CASSPGGQGFTEAFF	TGTGCCAGCAGCCCCGGGGGACAGGGCTTCACTGAAGCTTTCTTT
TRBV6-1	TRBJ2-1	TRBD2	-	CASRGLAGFSGEQFF	TGTGCCAGCAGAGGTTTAGCGGGATTTTCGGGGGAGCAGTTCTTC
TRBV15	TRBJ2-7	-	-	CATSRARQGAWDEQYF	TGTGCCACCAGCAGAGCCCGACAAGGGGCTTGGGACGAGCAGTACTTC
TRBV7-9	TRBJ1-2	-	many	CASSVTWTDSGGYGYTF	TGTGCCAGCAGCGTAACTTGGACAGACTCTGGGGGATATGGCTACACCTTC
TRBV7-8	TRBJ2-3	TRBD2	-	CASKREPPRADTQYF	TGTGCCAGCAAGCGGGAGCCTCCCAGGGCAGATACGCAGTATTTT
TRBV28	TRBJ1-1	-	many	CASSQPGHLLNTEAFF	TGTGCCAGCAGCCAGCCGGGACACCTATTGAACACTGAAGCTTTCTTT
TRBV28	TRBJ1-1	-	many	CASSYHLLGGITEAFF	TGTGCCAGCAGTTATCACCTCCTAGGGGGAATCACTGAAGCTTTCTTT
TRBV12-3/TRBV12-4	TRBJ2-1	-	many	CASSFFYNEQFF	TGTGCCAGCAGTTTTTTCTACAATGAGCAGTTCTTC
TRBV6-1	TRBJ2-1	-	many	CASRDQGMISYNEQFF	TGTGCCAGCAGAGATCAGGGAATGATCTCCTACAATGAGCAGTTCTTC
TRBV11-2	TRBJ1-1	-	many	CASSQGRMNTEAFF	TGTGCCAGCAGCCAGGGACGGATGAACACTGAAGCTTTCTTT
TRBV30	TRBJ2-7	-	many	CAWSREYEQYF	TGTGCCTGGAGCAGGGAGTACGAGCAGTACTTC
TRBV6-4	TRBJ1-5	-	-	CARQGSNQPQHF	TGTGCCAGACAGGGCAGCAATCAGCCCCAGCATTTT
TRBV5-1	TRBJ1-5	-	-	CASSLAGGSQPQHF	TGCGCCAGCAGCTTGGCCGGGGGGTCTCAGCCCCAGCATTTT
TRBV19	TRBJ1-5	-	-	CASSIEPTSQPQHF	TGTGCCAGTAGTATCGAACCGACTTCACAGCCCCAGCATTTT
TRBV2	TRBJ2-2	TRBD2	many	CASKWREGTGELFF	TGTGCCAGCAAATGGCGGGAGGGGACCGGGGAGCTGTTTTTT
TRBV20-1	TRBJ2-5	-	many	CSARDLEEGQETQYF	TGCAGTGCTAGAGATCTGGAGGAGGGTCAAGAGACCCAGTACTTC
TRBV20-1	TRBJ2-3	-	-	CSARDLRGRTTDTQYF	TGCAGTGCTAGAGATCTCCGTGGGAGAACCACAGATACGCAGTATTTT
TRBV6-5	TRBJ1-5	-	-	CASSYGDGPQHF	TGTGCCAGCAGTTACGGTGACGGGCCCCAGCATTTT
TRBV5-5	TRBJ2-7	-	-	CASSLGTANSYEQYF	TGTGCCAGCAGCCTCGGGACGGCAAACTCCTACGAGCAGTACTTC
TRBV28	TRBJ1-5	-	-	CATQSLGGAQQPQHF	TGTGCCACTCAGAGCCTTGGTGGGGCGCAGCAGCCCCAGCATTTT
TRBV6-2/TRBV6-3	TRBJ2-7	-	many	CASSFDWLSSYEQYF	TGTGCCAGCAGCTTCGACTGGTTAAGCTCCTACGAGCAGTACTTC
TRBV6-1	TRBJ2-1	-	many	CASTGPPNEQFF	TGTGCCAGCACGGGGCCCCCCAATGAGCAGTTCTTC